Shown below are 21 T cell receptor beta chains from a single sample sequenced in a study of control samples from healthy donors and cancer patients. Profiling relied on immunoSEQ multiplex PCR, and the TCRdb table lists in-frame clones only, not all of them. Among about 160,000 clones listed, about 94% were seen once. Sequenced material: blood. The receptor source for this set is a woman between 25 and 40 years old in good health.

The V and J genes are TRBV4-1 and TRBJ1-1; the D is unclear. V shed 3 bases and J shed 3 bases, with 20 bases lying between them. Germline V gene sequence: CDR1 MGHRA, CDR2 YSYEKL. This CDR3 is 17 amino acids long. CDR3 sequence reads: CASSHIFRPGGDTEAFF. In DNA form, the CDR3 reads TGCGCCAGCAGCCACATATTTAGGCCCGGCGGGGACACTGAAGCTTTCTTT.

The rearrangement links TRBV5-1 to TRBJ2-7, with 8 bases matching TRBD1. Germline CDR1 SGHRS, CDR2 YFSETQ. With V trimmed by 0 bases and J by 2 bases, 7 bases remained unmatched. The CDR3 has 16 residues. The chain's CDR3 is CASSLEGQGAAYEQYF. The CDR3 region has the DNA TGCGCCAGCAGCTTGGAGGGCCAGGGGGCGGCCTACGAGCAGTACTTC.

The V gene is TRBV27, the J gene TRBJ1-2; 8 nucleotides line up with TRBD1. The CDR3 loop spans 17 amino acids. Germline values: CDR1 MNHEY, CDR2 SMNVEV (reference sequence). The V and J ends lost 7 bases and 4 bases, in that order; junction bases with no gene match: 17. The CDR3 region has the DNA TGTGCCAGCAACAAGGGGGTTTGGACAGGGACTTCCTATGGCTACACCTTC. Protein sequence: CASNKGVWTGTSYGYTF.

V is TRBV27 and J is TRBJ1-5; D is possibly TRBD1 (5 bases). CDR3 length equals 13 residues. The germline V gene has CDR1 MNHEY and CDR2 SMNVEV (reference sequence). Trimming stripped 3 bases from V and 6 bases from J, with 9 bases between. This chain's CDR3 is CASSLGGSQPQHF. The CDR3 DNA reads TGTGCCAGCAGTTTGGGGGGAAGTCAGCCCCAGCATTTT.

V and J are TRBV5-1 and TRBJ2-6; D gene unclear. CDR3 length: 18 amino acids. V gave up 5 bases and J gave up 0 bases, with 18 bases separating them. CDR1 and CDR2 (germline): SGHRS, YFSETQ. The CDR3 DNA reads TGCGCCAGCAGACCCCGGGCCGAGACCCTCTCTGGGGCCAACGTCCTGACTTTC. Its protein is CASRPRAETLSGANVLTF.

In its sample, this clone was seen a few times. This sequence joins TRBV18 and TRBJ1-1; 7 positions match TRBD1. CDR3 size: 17 residues. Germline CDR1 and CDR2: KGHSH and LQKENI. V was pared by 0 bases and J by 3 bases, with 10 bases of the junction left unmatched. CDR3 region: CASSPPSGGSSYTEAFF. CDR3 sequence (DNA): TGTGCCAGCTCACCACCGTCAGGGGGGAGTTCGTACACTGAAGCTTTCTTT.

The sample holds one count of this clone. The CDR3 protein is CASRPRGFNQPQHF. DNA of the CDR3: TGTGCCAGTAGGCCACGGGGCTTCAATCAGCCCCAGCATTTT. The chain recombines TRBV19 with TRBJ1-5; weak D call: TRBD1 (5 bases). Germline values: CDR1 LNHDA, CDR2 SQIVND (reference sequence). Trimming shortened V by 6 bases and J by 3 bases, and 12 bases separated the two germline ends. This CDR3 contains 14 residues.

The chain recombines TRBV9 with TRBJ2-2, with 11 bases that match TRBD1. With V trimmed by 3 bases and J by 7 bases, 2 bases remained unmatched. Germline lookup yields CDR1 SGDLS and CDR2 YYNGEE. The CDR3 sequence is 14 residues long. Written as DNA, the CDR3 is TGTGCCAGCAGCGGGACAGGGGGCATCGGGGAGCTGTTTTTT. It codes for CASSGTGGIGELFF.

V is TRBV7-9 and J is TRBJ2-5; 13 positions match TRBD2. The CDR3 sequence is 16 residues long. CDR1 SEHNR and CDR2 FQNEAQ come from the germline V gene (reference sequence). Trimming took 6 bases from V and 4 from J; bases not matched to a gene: 8. The CDR3 sequence: CASRDGLAGVGETQYF. Here the CDR3 DNA reads TGTGCCAGCAGGGATGGACTAGCGGGAGTGGGAGAGACCCAGTACTTC. Full variable domain (missing parts from reference TRBV7-9 and TRBJ2-5): DTGVSQNPRHKITKRGQNVTFRCDPISEHNRLYWYRQTLGQGPEFLTYFQNEAQLEKSRLLSDRFSAERPKGSFSTLEIQRTEQGDSAMYLCASRDGLAGVGETQYFGPGTRLLVL.

The chain links TRBV27 to TRBJ1-2, with D possibly matching TRBD1 (6 bases). CDR3 length: 14 residues. Trimming took 2 bases from V and 3 from J, leaving 10 bases between them. CDR1 and CDR2 (germline): MNHEY, SMNVEV (reference sequence). The CDR3 DNA reads TGTGCCAGCAGTTTAAACAGGGTGGACTATGGCTACACCTTC. It encodes CASSLNRVDYGYTF.

This chain links TRBV18 with TRBJ2-1; 9 positions match TRBD1. Germline V gene data show CDR1 as KGHSH and CDR2 as LQKENI. The CDR3 has 16 residues. With V trimmed by 0 bases and J by 9 bases, 9 bases remained unmatched. CDR3 sequence: CASSPPARQGVSEQFF. The CDR3 DNA reads as TGTGCCAGCTCACCACCGGCGAGACAGGGGGTTTCTGAGCAGTTCTTC. Full variable domain (remainder filled in from reference TRBV18 and TRBJ2-1): NAGVMQNPRHLVRRRGQEARLRCSPMKGHSHVYWYRQLPEEGLKFMVYLQKENIIDESGMPKERFSAEFPKEGPSILRIQQVVRGDSAAYFCASSPPARQGVSEQFFGPGTRLTVL.

The chain combines TRBV4-1 with TRBJ1-2, with D hard to call. V was trimmed by 0 bases and J by 6 bases, leaving 14 bases between them. The CDR3 extends over 15 amino acids. From germline, CDR1 is MGHRA and CDR2 YSYEKL. The CDR3: CASSQELGVENGYTF. The CDR3 nucleotides are TGCGCCAGCAGCCAAGAGCTGGGTGTCGAGAATGGCTACACCTTC.

This chain uses TRBV15 with TRBJ2-5; D is possibly TRBD2 (7 bases). This CDR3 region has 13 residues. Germline V gene sequence: CDR1 LNHNV, CDR2 YYDKDF (reference sequence). V lost 8 bases, J lost 5 bases, and 15 bases lay in between. The CDR3 loop reads CATGGGQSETQYF. In DNA form, the CDR3 reads TGTGCCACCGGGGGGGGGCAAAGTGAGACCCAGTACTTC.

The genes are TRBV11-2 and TRBJ1-4; 11 bases match TRBD1. The germline V gene encodes CDR1 SGHAT and CDR2 FQNNGV. The CDR3 extends over 17 amino acids. With 2 bases clipped from V and 4 bases from J, the junction kept 6 bases outside the gene matches. CDR3 loop: CASSLNRGQGVNEKLFF. The CDR3 nucleotides are TGTGCCAGCAGCTTAAATAGGGGACAGGGGGTTAATGAAAAACTGTTTTTT.

This clone is a singleton in its sample. V gene TRBV2 combines with J gene TRBJ1-6; D is unclear. The germline V gene encodes CDR1 SNHLY and CDR2 FYNNEI. V lost 2 bases, J lost 8 bases, and 7 bases lay in between. The CDR3 length is 13 residues. The DNA for the CDR3 is TGTGCCAGCAGTGAAATTGGGGATTCACCCCTCCACTTT. Its translation: CASSEIGDSPLHF.

The chain joins TRBV28 to TRBJ2-7; D remains ambiguous. This CDR3 is built from 15 residues. The germline V gene encodes CDR1 MDHEN and CDR2 SYDVKM. Trimming cost V 0 bases and J 2 bases, with 11 bases left between them. CDR3 region: CASSLWSGGAYEQYF. CDR3 bases: TGTGCCAGCAGTTTATGGTCCGGTGGGGCCTACGAGCAGTACTTC.

Written as DNA, the CDR3 is TGTGCCAGCAGCCAGGTTCGACAGGGGTTCGGGCAGCCCCAGCATTTT. Translated, it gives CASSQVRQGFGQPQHF. The V and J genes are TRBV4-2 and TRBJ1-5, with 8 bases lining up with TRBD1. The ends lost 3 bases at V and 7 bases at J; junction bases unmatched: 11. Per the germline V gene, CDR1 is LGHNA and CDR2 is YNFKEQ. CDR3 length: 16 residues.

This clone was seen a single time. The rearrangement links TRBV24-1 to TRBJ1-1; D is uncertain. Per germline, CDR1 KGHDR and CDR2 SFDVKD. The CDR3 totals 9 residues. Trimming removed 9 bases from V and 10 bases from J, with 8 bases in between. CDR3 nucleotides: TGTGCCACCCTACGGCTAGCTTTCTTT. Protein sequence: CATLRLAFF.

This clone was recorded only once. V and J are TRBV5-6 and TRBJ2-1; D is unresolved. CDR1 is SGHDT, CDR2 YYEEEE, per germline. Trimming stripped 0 bases from V and 3 bases from J, with 4 bases between. The CDR3 is 13 residues long. The CDR3 region is CASSLDRYNEQFF. For the CDR3, the DNA is TGTGCCAGCAGCTTGGATCGCTACAATGAGCAGTTCTTC.

CDR3 nucleotides: TGTGCCAGCAGCTTACGGACAGGGGGCAGGGAAAAACTGTTTTTT. Protein sequence: CASSLRTGGREKLFF. The rearrangement links TRBV7-9 to TRBJ1-4; 11 bases agree with TRBD1. The germline V gene encodes CDR1 SEHNR and CDR2 FQNEAQ (reference sequence). CDR3 length: 15 residues. With V trimmed by 2 bases and J by 8 bases, 4 bases remained unmatched.

The V gene is TRBV3-1 (or the pseudogene TRBV3-2), the J gene TRBJ1-5; D possibly corresponds to TRBD1 (5 bases). The germline V gene encodes CDR1 LGHDT and CDR2 YNNKEL (reference sequence). Trimming removed 5 bases from V and 0 bases from J, with 11 bases in between. CDR3 size: 15 residues. Written as DNA, the CDR3 is TGTGCCAGCAGCTCGGGACCCTATAGCAATCAGCCCCAGCATTTT. Amino acid sequence: CASSSGPYSNQPQHF.